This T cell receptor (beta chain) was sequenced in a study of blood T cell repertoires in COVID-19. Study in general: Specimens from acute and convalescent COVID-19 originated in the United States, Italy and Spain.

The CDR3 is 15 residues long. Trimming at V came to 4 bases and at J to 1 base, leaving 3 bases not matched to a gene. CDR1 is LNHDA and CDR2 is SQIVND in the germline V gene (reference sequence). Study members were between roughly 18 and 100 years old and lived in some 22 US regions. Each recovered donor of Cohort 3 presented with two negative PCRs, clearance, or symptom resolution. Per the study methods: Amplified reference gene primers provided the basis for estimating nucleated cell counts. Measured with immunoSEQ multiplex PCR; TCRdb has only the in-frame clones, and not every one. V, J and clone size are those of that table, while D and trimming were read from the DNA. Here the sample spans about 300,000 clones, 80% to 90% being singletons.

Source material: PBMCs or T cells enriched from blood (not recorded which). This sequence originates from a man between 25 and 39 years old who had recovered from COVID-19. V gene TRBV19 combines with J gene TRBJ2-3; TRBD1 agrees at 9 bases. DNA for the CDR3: TGTGCCAGTAGTAGCTGGACAGGGGGCACAGATACGCAGTATTTT. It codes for CASSSWTGGTDTQYF.